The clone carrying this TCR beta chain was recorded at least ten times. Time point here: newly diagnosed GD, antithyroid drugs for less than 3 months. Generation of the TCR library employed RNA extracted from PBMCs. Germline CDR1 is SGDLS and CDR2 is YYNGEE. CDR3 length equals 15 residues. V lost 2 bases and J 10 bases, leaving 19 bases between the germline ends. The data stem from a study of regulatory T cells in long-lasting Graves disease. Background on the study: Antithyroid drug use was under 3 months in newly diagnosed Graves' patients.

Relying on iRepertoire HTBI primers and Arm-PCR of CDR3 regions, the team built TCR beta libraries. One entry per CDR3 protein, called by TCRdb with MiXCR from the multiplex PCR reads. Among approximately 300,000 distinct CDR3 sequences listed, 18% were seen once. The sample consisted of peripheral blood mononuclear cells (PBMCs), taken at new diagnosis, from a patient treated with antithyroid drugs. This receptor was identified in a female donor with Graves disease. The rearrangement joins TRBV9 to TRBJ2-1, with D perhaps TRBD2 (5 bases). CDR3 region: CASSVRSGKGSEQFF. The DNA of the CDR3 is TGTGCCAGCAGCGTTCGGAGCGGAAAAGGGTCCGAGCAGTTCTTC.